The source of this T cell receptor beta chain is a study of beta chain features in type 1 diabetes. About the research overall: Patient and healthy donor groups were alike in age, gender and cell yields. Broader study findings: Moderately but significantly shorter TCRB CDR3s were found in Type 1 diabetes patients in all four CD4+ subsets.

CD4+ cells of the naive, central memory, regulatory and stem cell-like memory types were sorted via CD45RO/CCR7/CD25/CD127/CD95/CD27. About this clone: The antigen is undetermined.

The J segment lost 9 bases and the V segment lost 6 bases, leaving 17 bases of the junction unmatched. Germline assignment: CDR1 SEHNR and CDR2 FQNEAQ (reference sequence). The CDR3 sequence is 17 residues long. Since all of the isolated RNA was reverse transcribed, expressed TCRB transcripts were what got sequenced. Repertoires were generated with immunoSEQ multiplex PCR, while TCRdb's copy carries only in-frame clones and drops some. The table has fewer than 550,000 clones, roughly 11% seen once. The V and J genes are TRBV7-9 and TRBJ2-1; 10 nucleotides line up with TRBD2. The TCR sequence derives from a woman under 30 in good health. The sequencing sample was made of naive CD4+ T cells from blood. CDR3 DNA: TGTGCCAGCAGATCAAAGGCTCTAGCGGGAGCCACGGGTGAGCAGTTCTTC. This sequence encodes CASRSKALAGATGEQFF. The full variable domain, in which reference TRBV7-9 and TRBJ2-1 provide the parts outside the CDR3, is DTGVSQNPRHKITKRGQNVTFRCDPISEHNRLYWYRQTLGQGPEFLTYFQNEAQLEKSRLLSDRFSAERPKGSFSTLEIQRTEQGDSAMYLCASRSKALAGATGEQFFGPGTRLTVL.